Following are 27 T cell receptor beta chains from one sample sequenced in a study of T cell repertoires in cytomegalovirus infection. In TCRdb, the reads were re-called with MiXCR into one record per CDR3 protein. Here the sample spans about 190,000 distinct CDR3 sequences, under 30% being singletons. Material for sequencing was PBMCs. These receptors were obtained from a human donor in good health (CMV status not recorded). Some clones in this sample may be carry-over from other donors' samples.

The DNA of the CDR3 is TGTGCCAGCAGCTTAGACCGATCGTCACTCGACGGCTACACCTTC. It encodes CASSLDRSSLDGYTF. The rearrangement links TRBV11-2 to TRBJ1-2; D ambiguous. The V and J ends lost 0 bases and 8 bases respectively, with 16 bases between them. The CDR3 runs 15 residues. The germline V gene has CDR1 SGHAT and CDR2 FQNNGV.

This chain connects TRBV9 to TRBJ1-6, with D unclear. Trimming removed 0 bases from V and 6 bases from J, with 7 bases in between. Germline values: CDR1 SGDLS, CDR2 YYNGEE. The CDR3 contains 14 residues. CDR3 region: CASSVGGSNSPLHF. DNA for the CDR3: TGTGCCAGCAGCGTAGGCGGATCTAATTCACCCCTCCACTTT.

This clonotype was detected a few times. The rearrangement uses TRBV12-5 and TRBJ1-5, with D tentatively TRBD1 (5 bases). The CDR3 runs to 17 residues. Germline V gives CDR1 LGHNT, CDR2 FRNRAP. The V and J ends lost 2 bases and 2 bases respectively, with 16 bases between them. Here the CDR3 DNA reads TGTGCTAGTGGTTTGCCCGGGACGCTGAGAGGCAATCAGCCCCAGCATTTT. Its translation is CASGLPGTLRGNQPQHF.

The rearrangement links TRBV7-8 to TRBJ2-5; D unresolved. The germline V and J ends were trimmed by 5 bases and 0 bases, with 7 bases remaining between them. Germline lookup yields CDR1 SGHVS and CDR2 FQNEAQ. CDR3 length: 13 amino acids. CDR3 protein: CASSPTDQETQYF. The CDR3 region has the DNA TGTGCCAGCAGCCCGACCGACCAAGAGACCCAGTACTTC.

This CDR3 reads CASSQELSAVRQVGYGYTF. The DNA of the CDR3 is TGTGCCAGCAGCCAAGAACTCTCGGCAGTCCGGCAGGTTGGCTATGGCTACACCTTC. The chain joins TRBV4-2 to TRBJ1-2; D ambiguous. The CDR3 length is 19 residues. The germline V gene has CDR1 LGHNA and CDR2 YNFKEQ. The V and J ends lost 0 bases and 4 bases respectively, with 24 bases between them.

The chain links TRBV7-4 to TRBJ2-4; D uncertain. Germline-derived CDR1 and CDR2 are SGHVT and SQSDAQ. Trimming stripped 4 bases from V and 9 bases from J, with 10 bases between. The CDR3 length is 12 residues. The CDR3 sequence is CASSSRTGIQYF. DNA for the CDR3: TGTGCCAGCAGCTCACGGACGGGCATTCAGTACTTC.

V gene TRBV29-1 combines with J gene TRBJ1-4, with 9 bases that match TRBD1. The CDR3 spans 13 residues. V shed 6 bases, J shed 5 bases, and the junction held 4 bases outside the gene matches. The V gene's germline CDR1 is SQVTM and CDR2 ANQGSEA. The CDR3 loop is CSVLGTGNEKLFF. The DNA for the CDR3 is TGCAGCGTGCTCGGGACAGGGAATGAAAAACTGTTTTTT.

This clonotype was found many times. V gene TRBV7-2 combines with J gene TRBJ1-4; D is unresolved. This CDR3 contains 14 residues. Trimming removed 2 bases at V and 6 bases at J, with 10 bases between. The germline gives CDR1 SGHTA, CDR2 FQGNSA. This chain's CDR3 is CASSLNRLDEKLFF. The CDR3 nucleotides read TGTGCCAGCAGCTTAAACAGATTGGATGAAAAACTGTTTTTT.

The chain joins TRBV5-4 to TRBJ2-5; TRBD1 matches 10 bases. The trim removed 3 bases at V and 3 bases at J, leaving 5 bases unmatched. Germline assignment: CDR1 SGHNT and CDR2 YYREEE (reference sequence). This CDR3 is built from 15 residues. CDR3 sequence (DNA): TGTGCCAGCAGCTGGGACAGGGGAGGCGAAGAGACCCAGTACTTC. Its protein is CASSWDRGGEETQYF.

The rearrangement links TRBV9 to TRBJ2-1; 9 bases map to TRBD2. With 4 bases clipped from V and 4 bases from J, the junction kept 9 bases outside the gene matches. Germline CDR1 and CDR2: SGDLS and YYNGEE. The CDR3 totals 16 residues. CDR3: CASSTPLAGGYNEQFF. The CDR3 nucleotides read TGTGCCAGCAGCACCCCCTTGGCGGGGGGGTACAATGAGCAGTTCTTC.

This clonotype has a handful of counts. The chain links TRBV12-5 to TRBJ1-6, with TRBD1 matching 10 bases. CDR3 length equals 14 residues. Trimming cost V 4 bases and J 9 bases; bases outside gene matches: 3. Germline CDR1 LGHNT, CDR2 FRNRAP. CDR3 sequence (DNA): TGTGCTAGTGGTTATGGACAGGGGGGTTCACCCCTCCACTTT. This gives the protein CASGYGQGGSPLHF.

The chain combines TRBV25-1 with TRBJ1-3, with unresolved D. The V gene's germline CDR1 is MGHDK and CDR2 SYGVNS. The CDR3 covers 14 residues. V was shortened by 2 bases and J by 1 base, with 6 bases between the two germline ends. The CDR3 DNA follows: TGTGCCAGCAGTGAACCGGGTTCTGGAAACACCATATATTTT. It codes for CASSEPGSGNTIYF.

In its sample, this clonotype was seen many times. This sequence joins TRBV7-2 and TRBJ1-1; D is ambiguous. V lost 4 bases, J lost 1 base, and 4 bases lay in between. Germline assignment: CDR1 SGHTA and CDR2 FQGNSA. CDR3 length: 12 amino acids. CDR3 amino acids: CASSSWNTEAFF. The CDR3 DNA is TGTGCCAGCAGCTCCTGGAACACTGAAGCTTTCTTT.

This clonotype was observed a handful of times. The chain links TRBV7-9 to TRBJ2-7, with a possible D match to TRBD1 (6 bases). Germline V gene data show CDR1 as SEHNR and CDR2 as FQNEAQ (reference sequence). This CDR3 is 14 amino acids long. V was clipped by 5 bases and J by 7 bases, with 18 bases between them. CDR3 sequence (DNA): TGTGCCAGCAGCCGTGGGGACACAACTCAGGAGCAGTACTTC. Its translation: CASSRGDTTQEQYF.

This clonotype was counted a few times. The V gene is TRBV5-5, the J gene TRBJ1-6; D remains ambiguous. The CDR3 spans 13 residues. Germline V gene sequence: CDR1 SGHKS, CDR2 YYEKEE (reference sequence). V lost 0 bases and J lost 8, with 6 bases in between. The CDR3 region is CASSLEVDSPLHF. The CDR3 nucleotides read TGTGCCAGCAGCTTGGAAGTCGATTCACCCCTCCACTTT.

This chain joins TRBV4-2 and TRBJ1-1; the match to TRBD1 covers 7 bases. This CDR3 is built from 15 residues. Germline V gene sequence: CDR1 LGHNA, CDR2 YNFKEQ. V lost 3 bases, J lost 4 bases, and 8 bases stayed unmatched. The CDR3 DNA reads TGTGCCAGCAGCCACGAACAGGGGATAGTCACTGAAGCTTTCTTT. Its protein is CASSHEQGIVTEAFF.

This clonotype was counted a single time. Here the CDR3 reads CASRRGFGDSPLHF. In nucleotides, the CDR3 is TGCGCCAGCCGCCGTGGTTTCGGGGATTCACCCCTCCACTTT. This chain uses TRBV5-1 with TRBJ1-6, with D unclear. Germline V gene lookup returns CDR1 SGHRS and CDR2 YFSETQ. The V gene lost 7 bases and the J gene lost 8 bases, with 16 bases spanning the gap. The CDR3 has 14 residues.

This clonotype was detected many times. The chain combines TRBV12-3 or TRBV12-4 with TRBJ1-4, with D possibly TRBD1 on 5 matching bases. This CDR3 is built from 15 residues. V lost 6 bases and J 5 bases, leaving 16 bases between the germline ends. The CDR3 nucleotides are TGTGCCAGCAGGCCCCTGGGACGGGAAAATGAAAAACTGTTTTTT. This codes for CASRPLGRENEKLFF.

Remarks on this clonotype: An end of the junction does not agree with germline; a read error may underlie this. The chain employs TRBV7-7 and TRBJ2-5, with D perhaps matching TRBD1 or TRBD2 (5 bases each). The CDR3 contains 15 residues. Germline-derived CDR1 and CDR2 are SSHAT and FNYEAQ (reference sequence). DNA for the CDR3: TGTGCTAGCAGCTTGGGCAGGGTTTGGGGGGAGACCCAGTACTTC. Protein: CASSLGRVWGETQYF.

The CDR3 DNA reads as TGTGCCAGCAGCTTAGTTAGCGCCAGGGTAACCTGTGGAAACACCATATATTTT. Translating gives CASSLVSARVTCGNTIYF. The chain links TRBV7-2 to TRBJ1-3, with a weak D call TRBD1 (5 bases). The germline V gene encodes CDR1 SGHTA and CDR2 FQGNSA. V was pared by 1 base and J by 3 bases, with 19 bases between. The CDR3 covers 18 residues.

V gene TRBV29-1 combines with J gene TRBJ1-1; D remains ambiguous. This CDR3 contains 13 residues. The V and J ends lost 2 bases and 1 base respectively, with 8 bases between them. The germline V gene has CDR1 SQVTM and CDR2 ANQGSEA. The CDR3 DNA follows: TGCAGCGTTGAATCGGCTACGAACACTGAAGCTTTCTTT. It specifies CSVESATNTEAFF.

The V gene is TRBV7-2, the J gene TRBJ1-1; no firm D call. The V end was cut by 5 bases, the J end by 7 bases, with 11 bases between. The CDR3 has 12 amino acids. Germline-derived CDR1 and CDR2 are SGHTA and FQGNSA. CDR3 DNA sequence: TGTGCCAGCAGCCCCCCGGTGTTTGAAGCTTTCTTT. Translation: CASSPPVFEAFF. Variable domain in full (rest from reference TRBV7-2 and TRBJ1-1): GAGVSQSPSNKVTEKGKDVELRCDPISGHTALYWYRQSLGQGLEFLIYFQGNSAPDKSGLPSDRFSAERTGGSVSTLTIQRTQQEDSAVYLCASSPPVFEAFFGQGTRLTVV.

This chain links TRBV18 with TRBJ2-3, with 7 bases that match TRBD1. The V segment lost 6 bases and the J segment 6 bases; nucleotides outside the gene matches: 6. This CDR3 has 13 amino acids. Germline V gene lookup returns CDR1 KGHSH and CDR2 LQKENI. The CDR3 is CASSQGVADTQYF. The CDR3 DNA reads as TGTGCCAGCTCGCAGGGGGTAGCTGATACGCAGTATTTT.

The rearrangement links TRBV7-9 to TRBJ2-1, with D maybe TRBD1 (7 bases). V dropped 6 bases and J dropped 0 bases, with 12 bases sitting between them. The CDR3 has 15 amino acids. CDR1 is SEHNR, CDR2 FQNEAQ, per germline (reference sequence). The CDR3 is CASRNRGGSYNEQFF. In nucleotides, the CDR3 is TGTGCCAGCAGGAACAGGGGAGGCTCCTACAATGAGCAGTTCTTC. The variable domain in full, with the rest retrieved from reference TRBV7-9 and TRBJ2-1, is DTGVSQNPRHKITKRGQNVTFRCDPISEHNRLYWYRQTLGQGPEFLTYFQNEAQLEKSRLLSDRFSAERPKGSFSTLEIQRTEQGDSAMYLCASRNRGGSYNEQFFGPGTRLTVL.

This clonotype was picked up a small number of times. The chain joins TRBV20-1 to TRBJ2-2, with unresolved D. V dropped 2 bases and J dropped 6 bases, with 7 bases sitting between them. The length of the CDR3 is 12 residues. CDR1 is DFQATT, CDR2 SNEGSKA, per germline (reference sequence). The CDR3 here is CSARRNAGELFF. The CDR3 bases are TGCAGTGCTAGACGCAATGCCGGGGAGCTGTTTTTT.

This clonotype has more than one count but fewer than ten. This sequence joins TRBV19 and TRBJ1-1; TRBD1 agrees at 9 bases. J lost 4 bases, V lost 10 bases, and 7 bases had no gene match. The V gene's germline CDR1 is LNHDA and CDR2 SQIVND (reference sequence). CDR3 length: 13 amino acids. CDR3 residues: CATRTGEVTEAFF. The CDR3 DNA reads as TGTGCCACTCGGACAGGGGAGGTCACTGAAGCTTTCTTT.

The J gene is TRBJ2-2, the V gene TRBV19, with D perhaps TRBD1 (5 bases). Germline values: CDR1 LNHDA, CDR2 SQIVND (reference sequence). V was trimmed by 5 bases and J by 4 bases, leaving 17 bases between them. This CDR3 comprises 16 residues. The CDR3 protein is CASSRTPKGATGELFF. The CDR3 DNA sequence: TGTGCCAGTAGTCGAACCCCAAAAGGGGCCACCGGGGAGCTGTTTTTT.